This T cell receptor beta chain emerged from a study of tissue T cells after allogeneic stem cell transplantation (dated by TCRdb to between 2021 and 2024). Turning to the overall study: The study profiled TCR beta repertoires across many tissues from research autopsies of patients with and without GVHD, plus mouse models of GVHD. The human arm was a prospective observational study without blinding or randomization.

This clone has only a few counts. The clone's antigen remains unknown. For this mouse receptor, gene names and germline sequences are murine. Read against the paper, the sample's time point label means: mouse harvest day 7 after allogeneic transplant. Mouse grafts combined 10^7 T-cell-depleted bone marrow cells with 10^6 splenic CD5+ T cells, given via tail vein injection. GVHD in mice was modeled with a major MHC-mismatch B6 (H2b) into BALB/c (H2d) model, and tissues were profiled at day 7 or 14. On day 7 or 14 post-transplant, mouse tissues and retro-orbital blood were harvested with separate sterile tools for each animal, and livers were flushed beforehand. Before genomic DNA isolation with the DNeasy Blood & Tissue Kit, mouse tissues were minced with razor blades in buffered saline. The library was generated by the immunoSEQ multiplex PCR assay. TCRbeta CDR3 sequencing was performed at survey depth by Adaptive Biotechnologies, and CDR3 sequences, V/J genes, productive frequency and template counts were reported. Amplification of TCR beta CDR3 regions was performed from genomic DNA rather than from RNA. In the source study's methods: Jensen-Shannon divergence served to quantify pairwise repertoire overlap between tissues, with 0 meaning identical and 1 meaning complete divergence. Based on pairwise JSD values, tissues were grouped by single-linkage agglomerative hierarchical clustering, and the results were shown as dendrograms. All patient samples were analyzed with GLIPH2 using simulation_depth 1000, kmer_min_depth 3 and cdr3_length_cutoff 8, and only groups containing more than two unique CDR3s were kept. In a standardized tissue-overlap score, Jaccard GLIPH-group overlap across patients was extrapolated to a standard repertoire size of 1000 clones. Associations of diversity with clinical or experimental variables used linear mixed-effect models with tissue fixed effects and individual random effects. TCRdb's version of the immuneACCESS table is confined to in-frame rearrangements and falls short of the full clone set. An unresolved V gene accounts for under half of the shortfall where checked; the remainder is of unknown origin. V, J and clone size reflect that table, while D and trimming were determined from the DNA. This sample lists around 2,700 clones; about 50% were detected once. The top ten clonotypes cover 4% to 5.5% of the sample.

The investigation overall reported the following: Within patients, how anatomically similar tissues were was a major factor shaping TCR repertoire composition, regardless of disease or transplant status. Sampling depth was acknowledged as a limitation, and the patient cohort was both small and clinically heterogeneous. In both patients and mice, T cells from blood and spleen covered only a limited part of the TCR repertoire found in tissues. The study did not establish which tissue TCRs were alloreactive or antigen-specific, and some clones may have been host cells that persisted. Only a few T cell clones appeared in more than one patient, yet motif-based clustering showed tissue-specific repertoire signatures that were shared between patients.

Input material: gut tissue. This receptor was taken from a female BALB/c mouse given C57BL/6 T cells with graft-versus-host disease after an allogeneic hematopoietic cell transplant.

The sequenced CDR3 bases are TGTGCCTGGAGTCTTCTGGGTGCCTATGAACAGTAC. This codes for CAWSLLGAYEQY. The CDR3 reads in full as CAWSLLGAYEQYF. Recombination linked TRBV31 to TRBJ2-7; TRBD2 could be the D gene, as 5 bases match. With the read ending 1 residue before the CDR3 end, the germline J gene is used to fill in that end. The CDR3 measures 13 amino acids from cysteine to phenylalanine. Part of the CDR3 DNA is given, 36 bases translated from base 1. The trim is 0 bases for V and 2 bases for J, with a gap of 8 bases between the germline ends. According to the germline V gene, CDR1 reads GKSSPN and CDR2 reads SITVG.